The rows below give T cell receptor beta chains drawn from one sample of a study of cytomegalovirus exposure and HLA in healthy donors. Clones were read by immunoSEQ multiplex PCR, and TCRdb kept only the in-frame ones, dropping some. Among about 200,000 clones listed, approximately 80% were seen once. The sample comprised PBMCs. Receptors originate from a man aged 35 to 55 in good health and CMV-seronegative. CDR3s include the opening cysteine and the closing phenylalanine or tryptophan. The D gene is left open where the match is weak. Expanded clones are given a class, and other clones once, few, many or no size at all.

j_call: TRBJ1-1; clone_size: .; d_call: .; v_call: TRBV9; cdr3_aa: CASSVGRRYTEAFF; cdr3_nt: TGTGCCAGCAGCGTAGGCAGGCGATACACTGAAGCTTTCTTT
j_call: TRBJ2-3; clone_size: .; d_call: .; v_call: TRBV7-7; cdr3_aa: CASSPELGSTSTDTQYF; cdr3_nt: TGTGCCAGCAGCCCAGAACTAGGGTCGACTAGCACAGATACGCAGTATTTT
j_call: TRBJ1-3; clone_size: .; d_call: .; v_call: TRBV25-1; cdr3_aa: CASSEPGGNTIYF; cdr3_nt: TGTGCCAGCAGTGAACCGGGAGGAAACACCATATATTTT
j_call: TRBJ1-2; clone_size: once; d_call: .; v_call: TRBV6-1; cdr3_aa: CASSEAYSRGYGYTF; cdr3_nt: TGTGCCAGCAGTGAAGCGTACTCCCGAGGCTATGGCTACACCTTC
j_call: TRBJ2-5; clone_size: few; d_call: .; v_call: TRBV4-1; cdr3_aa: CASSQGGLETQYF; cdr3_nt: TGCGCCAGCAGCCAAGGAGGATTGGAGACCCAGTACTTC
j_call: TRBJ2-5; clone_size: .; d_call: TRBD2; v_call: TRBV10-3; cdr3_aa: CAISEGTSGRASETQYF; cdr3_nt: TGTGCCATCAGTGAAGGGACTAGCGGGAGGGCCTCTGAGACCCAGTACTTC
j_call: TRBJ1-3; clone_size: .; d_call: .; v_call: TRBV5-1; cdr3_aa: CASSSGGKGNTIYF; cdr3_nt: TGCGCCAGCAGCTCGGGCGGGAAAGGAAACACCATATATTTT
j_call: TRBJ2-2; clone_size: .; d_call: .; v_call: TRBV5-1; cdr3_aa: CASSSIVPARTERTGELFF; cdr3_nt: TGCGCCAGCAGCTCCATAGTGCCCGCAAGGACAGAGAGGACCGGGGAGCTGTTTTTT
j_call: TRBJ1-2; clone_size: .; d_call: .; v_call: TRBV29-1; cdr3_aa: CSVEVPTGYGYTF; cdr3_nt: TGCAGCGTTGAAGTGCCCACCGGGTATGGCTACACCTTC
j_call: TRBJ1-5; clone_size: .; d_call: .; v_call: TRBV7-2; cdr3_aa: CASSPSFYSNQPQHF; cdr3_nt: TGTGCCAGCAGCCCTTCATTCTATAGCAATCAGCCCCAGCATTTT
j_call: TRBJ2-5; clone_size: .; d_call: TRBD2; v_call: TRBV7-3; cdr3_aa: CASSPGLAAGETQYF; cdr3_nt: TGTGCCAGCAGCCCGGGACTAGCGGCTGGGGAGACCCAGTACTTC
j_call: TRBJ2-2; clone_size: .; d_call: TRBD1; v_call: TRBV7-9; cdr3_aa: CSSSPQSGGEDTGELFF; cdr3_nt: TGTTCCAGCAGCCCCCAGTCAGGGGGCGAGGACACCGGGGAGCTGTTTTTT
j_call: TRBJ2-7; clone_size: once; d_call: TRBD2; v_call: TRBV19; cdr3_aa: CASSQSAGAAGGEQYF; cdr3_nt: TGTGCCAGTAGTCAGTCGGCGGGAGCCGCGGGTGGAGAGCAGTACTTC
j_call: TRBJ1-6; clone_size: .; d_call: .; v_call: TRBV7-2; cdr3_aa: CASSSASGGRFHF; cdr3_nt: TGTGCCAGCAGCTCTGCCTCAGGAGGTAGATTCCACTTT
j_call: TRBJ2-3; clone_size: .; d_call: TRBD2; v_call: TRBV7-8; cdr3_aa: CASSLAPLVAGGKDTQYF; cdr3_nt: TGTGCCAGCAGCTTAGCGCCGTTGGTAGCGGGAGGGAAAGATACGCAGTATTTT
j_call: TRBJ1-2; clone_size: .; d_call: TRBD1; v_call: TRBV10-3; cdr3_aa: CAISEGGTGTGYTF; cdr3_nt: TGTGCCATCAGTGAGGGGGGGACAGGGACCGGCTACACCTTC
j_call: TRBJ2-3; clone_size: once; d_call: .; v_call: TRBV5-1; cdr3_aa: CASSLISARADTQYF; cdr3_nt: TGCGCCAGCAGCTTGATCAGCGCGAGGGCAGATACGCAGTATTTT
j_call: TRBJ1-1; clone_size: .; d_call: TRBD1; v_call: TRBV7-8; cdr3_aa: CAIRQGANTEAFF; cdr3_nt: TGTGCCATCCGACAGGGGGCCAACACTGAAGCTTTCTTT
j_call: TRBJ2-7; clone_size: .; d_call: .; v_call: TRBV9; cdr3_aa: CASSRGYEQYF; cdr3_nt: TGTGCCAGCAGCCGAGGCTACGAGCAGTACTTC
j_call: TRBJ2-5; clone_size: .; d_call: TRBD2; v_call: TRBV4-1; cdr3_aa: CASSQARLAGDQETQYF; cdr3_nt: TGCGCCAGCAGCCAAGCCAGACTAGCGGGGGATCAAGAGACCCAGTACTTC
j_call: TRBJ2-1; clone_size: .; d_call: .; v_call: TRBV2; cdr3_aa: CASMRQISYNEQFF; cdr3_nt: TGTGCCAGCATGAGACAAATATCATACAATGAGCAGTTCTTC
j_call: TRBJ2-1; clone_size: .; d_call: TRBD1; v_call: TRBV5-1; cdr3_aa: CASRRYIAGGSEFF; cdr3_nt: TGCGCCAGCAGACGATACATCGCAGGGGGTAGTGAGTTCTTC
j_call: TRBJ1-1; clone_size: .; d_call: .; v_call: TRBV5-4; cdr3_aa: CASSQESGADTEAFF; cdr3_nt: TGTGCCAGCAGCCAAGAATCAGGGGCTGACACTGAAGCTTTCTTT